One sample yielded the 29 T cell receptor beta chains listed below, sequenced in a study of spatial heterogeneity in lung cancer. TCRdb used MiXCR to reprocess the 5' RACE reads, holding one entry per CDR3 protein. This sample has tens of thousands of distinct CDR3 sequences, with 15% to 25% found just once. Specified time point: sample taken at primary tumor resection. Researchers sequenced whole RNA taken from tumor, nontumor lung or frozen PBMC without sorting. The material sequenced was PBMCs, taken at surgery. The receptors were sampled from a male donor with early-stage non-small cell lung cancer.

The rearrangement links TRBV28 to TRBJ2-3; 8 bases map to TRBD2. This CDR3 is 18 amino acids long. V lost 3 bases, J lost 5 bases, and 16 bases stayed unmatched. CDR1 and CDR2 (germline): MDHEN, SYDVKM. The CDR3 loop is CASSFAGRGGSGGDTQYF. The CDR3 DNA is TGTGCCAGCAGTTTCGCCGGGAGAGGGGGGAGCGGGGGAGATACGCAGTATTTT.

To note about this clonotype: This clone may be a read error of a much larger clone one base away. The CDR3 ends on some other residue instead of the conserved phenylalanine or tryptophan, so this is likely a read error. The J gene is TRBJ1-1, the V gene TRBV29-1; unclear D gene. Germline loops: CDR1 SQVTM, CDR2 ANQGSEA. The CDR3 contains 12 residues. The V and J ends lost 4 bases and 0 bases respectively, with 6 bases between them. CDR3 sequence: CSVVRVNTEAFS. The CDR3 bases are TGCAGCGTTGTTCGTGTGAACACTGAAGCTTTCTCT.

This clonotype has ten or more counts. The rearrangement uses TRBV20-1 and TRBJ1-2; D may be TRBD1 (5 bases). Germline loops: CDR1 DFQATT, CDR2 SNEGSKA (reference sequence). Trimming left V 5 bases short and J 2 bases short, with 12 bases between. The CDR3 is 13 amino acids. The CDR3 bases are TGCAGTGCTTCACAGGAGTTGAACTATGGCTACACCTTC. Its translation: CSASQELNYGYTF.

In its sample, this clonotype was seen many times. The CDR3 here is CASSSGPAGKMTF. The CDR3 region has the DNA TGCGCCAGCAGTTCGGGGCCCGCCGGGAAGATGACTTTC. The V call is TRBV5-1, the J call TRBJ2-6; D assignment may be TRBD1 or TRBD2 (5 bases each). The V gene lost 5 bases and the J gene lost 17 bases, with 20 bases spanning the gap. The CDR3 runs to 13 residues. Germline V lookup: CDR1 SGHRS, CDR2 YFSETQ.

This clonotype was seen a few times. The chain uses TRBV10-3 and TRBJ1-2; D uncertain. This CDR3 has 16 residues. The germline CDR1 and CDR2 sequences are ENHRY and SYGVKD. Trimming shortened V by 0 bases and J by 2 bases, and 13 bases separated the two germline ends. The CDR3 reads CAISESGYGENYGYTF. The CDR3 nucleotides are TGTGCCATCAGTGAGTCTGGTTACGGAGAGAACTATGGCTACACCTTC.

There are a few counts of this clonotype. The V gene is TRBV5-1, the J gene TRBJ2-3; 8 nucleotides agree with TRBD1. CDR3 length: 16 amino acids. The V gene's germline CDR1 is SGHRS and CDR2 YFSETQ. V lost 4 bases, J lost 2 bases, and 9 bases stayed unmatched. CDR3 loop: CASSPDGQGYTDTQYF. CDR3 bases: TGCGCCAGCAGCCCGGACGGACAGGGTTACACAGATACGCAGTATTTT.

This clonotype was observed a few times. V is TRBV10-3 and J is TRBJ1-4; D gene uncertain. Trimming removed 10 bases from V and 3 bases from J, with 6 bases in between. The CDR3 length is 11 residues. Germline values: CDR1 ENHRY, CDR2 SYGVKD. The CDR3 region is CATLANEKLFF. CDR3 bases: TGTGCCACCCTGGCTAATGAAAAACTGTTTTTT.

This clonotype was seen more than once but under ten times. J is TRBJ1-4 and V is TRBV28, with TRBD1 identical over 7 bases. Unmatched junction bases numbered 7, after V lost 5 bases and J lost 7 bases. This CDR3 is built from 14 residues. Germline assignment: CDR1 MDHEN and CDR2 SYDVKM. CDR3 loop: CASSLPGQIEKLFF. Written as DNA, the CDR3 is TGTGCCAGCAGTCTTCCGGGACAGATTGAAAAACTGTTTTTT. Supplemented by reference TRBV28 and TRBJ1-4, the full variable domain reads DVKVTQSSRYLVKRTGEKVFLECVQDMDHENMFWYRQDPGLGLRLIYFSYDVKMKEKGDIPEGYSVSREKKERFSLILESASTNQTSMYLCASSLPGQIEKLFFGSGTQLSVL.

The chain employs TRBV29-1 and TRBJ2-5; D unclear. Germline V CDR1 and CDR2: SQVTM, ANQGSEA. The CDR3 consists of 11 residues. Trimming took off 4 bases at V and 1 base at J, with 4 bases between the two ends. The CDR3 region has the DNA TGCAGCGTTGTGGTCCAAGAGACCCAGTACTTC. The encoded protein is CSVVVQETQYF.

The sample holds a few counts of this clonotype. The chain has TRBV3-1 and TRBJ2-5, with TRBD2 matching 15 bases. V lost 5 bases to trimming and J lost 2 bases; unmatched junction nucleotides: 3. Germline CDR1 is LGHDT and CDR2 is YNNKEL (reference sequence). This CDR3 is built from 16 residues. The CDR3 coding sequence is TGTGCCAGCAGCGGACTAGCGGGAGGGTGGCAAGAGACCCAGTACTTC. Protein: CASSGLAGGWQETQYF.

This clonotype has a handful of counts. The chain combines TRBV7-6 with TRBJ2-1; 16 bases agree with TRBD2. Trimming removed 4 bases from V and 11 bases from J; junction bases left unmatched: 14. Germline loops: CDR1 SGHVS, CDR2 FNYEAQ. The CDR3 contains 18 residues. CDR3 in DNA: TGTGCCAGCAGCTCGTATCCCACCGGGACTAGCGGGGGGGCCAAGCAGTTCTTC. Amino acids: CASSSYPTGTSGGAKQFF.

The rearrangement uses TRBV5-6 and TRBJ1-2, with D unclear. Trimming removed 1 base from V and 6 bases from J, with 7 bases in between. The CDR3 has 12 residues. Germline CDR1 SGHDT, CDR2 YYEEEE. CDR3 residues: CASSLKKNGYTF. The CDR3 nucleotides read TGTGCCAGCAGCTTGAAAAAGAATGGCTACACCTTC.

For the CDR3, the DNA is TGTGCCAGCAGCTTAGGAGCAGCCGCGGGAGCTTTCTTT. Its translation is CASSLGAAAGAFF. The V and J genes are TRBV11-3 and TRBJ1-1; D gene unclear. This CDR3 has 13 amino acids. The germline gives CDR1 SGHNT, CDR2 YENEEA. V gave up 1 base and J gave up 10 bases, with 13 bases separating them.

This clonotype has only a few counts. The chain is built from TRBV28 and TRBJ2-7; possibly TRBD2 for D (5 bases). CDR1 and CDR2 from the germline V gene are MDHEN and SYDVKM. V dropped 1 base and J dropped 6 bases, with 16 bases sitting between them. There are 15 residues in the CDR3. The CDR3 is CASSLSGQNEGEQYF. CDR3 DNA sequence: TGTGCCAGCAGTTTATCCGGGCAAAACGAGGGCGAGCAGTACTTC.

This clonotype was detected many times. V and J are TRBV7-8 and TRBJ1-6, with unresolved D. The germline V and J ends were trimmed by 1 base and 0 bases, with 7 bases remaining between them. The length of the CDR3 is 16 residues. The germline CDR1 and CDR2 sequences are SGHVS and FQNEAQ. The CDR3 here is CASSLVPSSYNSPLHF. CDR3 bases: TGTGCCAGCAGCTTAGTTCCGAGCTCCTATAATTCACCCCTCCACTTT.

The chain couples TRBV28 to TRBJ1-5; D is uncertain. The length of the CDR3 is 15 residues. The V gene lost 6 bases and the J gene lost 0 bases, with 12 bases spanning the gap. Germline values: CDR1 MDHEN, CDR2 SYDVKM. This CDR3 reads CASSRTSGSNQPQHF. In DNA form, the CDR3 reads TGTGCCAGCAGCCGCACGAGCGGTAGCAATCAGCCCCAGCATTTT. The variable domain in full, with the rest retrieved from reference TRBV28 and TRBJ1-5, is DVKVTQSSRYLVKRTGEKVFLECVQDMDHENMFWYRQDPGLGLRLIYFSYDVKMKEKGDIPEGYSVSREKKERFSLILESASTNQTSMYLCASSRTSGSNQPQHFGDGTRLSIL.

V usage is TRBV28 and J usage is TRBJ2-1, with no clear D. The germline V gene encodes CDR1 MDHEN and CDR2 SYDVKM. CDR3 length: 15 residues. The V gene lost 8 bases and the J gene lost 5 bases, with 19 bases spanning the gap. CDR3 DNA: TGTGCCAGCCCCCCAAATCCCCCCGGCGACAATGAGCAGTTCTTC. As protein: CASPPNPPGDNEQFF.

This clonotype was counted many times. DNA of the CDR3: TGTGCCAGCAGTTTATGGGACAGGTACCCAGAGACCCAGTACTTC. Protein sequence: CASSLWDRYPETQYF. The rearrangement uses TRBV12-3 or TRBV12-4 and TRBJ2-5, with 8 nucleotides matching TRBD1. The V segment lost 2 bases and the J segment 4 bases; nucleotides outside the gene matches: 6. This CDR3 is built from 15 residues.

This clonotype occurred many times. The chain employs TRBV5-1 and TRBJ2-7; D could derive from TRBD1 or TRBD2 (5 bases each). Trimming took off 4 bases at V and 2 bases at J, with 13 bases between the two ends. Germline values: CDR1 SGHRS, CDR2 YFSETQ. This CDR3 comprises 14 residues. The DNA of the CDR3 is TGCGCCAGCAGCGACGGGACCGCGACCTACGAGCAGTACTTC. This encodes CASSDGTATYEQYF.

The chain recombines TRBV5-1 with TRBJ2-1; TRBD1 matches at 7 bases. CDR1 is SGHRS and CDR2 is YFSETQ in the germline V gene. The CDR3 covers 14 residues. V lost 6 bases, J lost 1 base, and 4 bases stayed unmatched. CDR3 nucleotides: TGCGCCAGCACACGGACAGGTTCCTACAATGAGCAGTTCTTC. Translated, it gives CASTRTGSYNEQFF.

This clonotype turned up a few times. The V call is TRBV20-1, the J call TRBJ1-2; D remains unclear. This CDR3 has 13 amino acids. The V end was cut by 5 bases, the J end by 0 bases, with 10 bases between. Per germline, CDR1 DFQATT and CDR2 SNEGSKA (reference sequence). Written as DNA, the CDR3 is TGCAGTGCTGAGAGGGCCGCTAACTATGGCTACACCTTC. Protein product: CSAERAANYGYTF.

This clonotype was seen at least ten times. J is TRBJ2-1 and V is TRBV18; D perhaps matches TRBD1 (6 bases). The V gene lost 3 bases and the J gene lost 4 bases, with 7 bases spanning the gap. CDR1 is KGHSH and CDR2 is LQKENI in the germline V gene. The CDR3 has 13 amino acids. The CDR3 protein is CASSPDRYNEQFF. CDR3 nucleotides: TGTGCCAGCTCACCGGACAGATACAATGAGCAGTTCTTC. The full variable domain, completed using reference TRBV18 and TRBJ2-1, is NAGVMQNPRHLVRRRGQEARLRCSPMKGHSHVYWYRQLPEEGLKFMVYLQKENIIDESGMPKERFSAEFPKEGPSILRIQQVVRGDSAAYFCASSPDRYNEQFFGPGTRLTVL.

This clonotype came up a few times. At one of its ends the junction is not consistent with the germline gene, which may arise from a read error. This chain uses TRBV7-7 with TRBJ2-5; no reliable D call. Germline V CDR1 and CDR2: SSHAT, FNYEAQ (reference sequence). This CDR3 is 13 amino acids long. The CDR3 DNA sequence: TGTGCTAGCACCCCGACTCAGCGTGGTGCCCAGTACTTC. This sequence encodes CASTPTQRGAQYF. The whole variable domain, filled in from reference TRBV7-7 and TRBJ2-5, reads GAGVSQSPRYKVTKRGQDVTLRCDPISSHATLYWYQQALGQGPEFLTYFNYEAQPDKSGLPSDRFSAERPEGSISTLTIQRTEQRDSAMYRCASTPTQRGAQYFGPGTRLLVL.

The chain is built from TRBV20-1 and TRBJ2-7; weak D call: TRBD2 (5 bases). CDR1 and CDR2 (germline): DFQATT, SNEGSKA (reference sequence). The CDR3 totals 14 residues. V lost 3 bases and J 4 bases, leaving 16 bases between the germline ends. The DNA for the CDR3 is TGCAGTGCTAGCCCTCCTAGCAGTGGGTACGAGCAGTACTTC. Amino acids: CSASPPSSGYEQYF.

This clonotype was counted ten times or more. J is TRBJ2-2 and V is TRBV29-1; perhaps TRBD2 as D (5 bases). Germline CDR1 is SQVTM and CDR2 is ANQGSEA. The CDR3 extends over 15 amino acids. Trimming stripped 4 bases from V and 2 bases from J, with 14 bases between. The CDR3 here is CSVVKDSSNTGELFF. DNA for the CDR3: TGCAGCGTTGTGAAGGACTCTAGTAACACCGGGGAGCTGTTTTTT.

In its sample, this clonotype was seen a few times. This chain connects TRBV6-2 or TRBV6-3 to TRBJ1-1; possible D gene TRBD1, 5 bases. The germline V gene encodes CDR1 MNHEY and CDR2 SVGEGT. The length of the CDR3 is 16 residues. Trimming left V 0 bases short and J 4 bases short, with 15 bases between. CDR3 in DNA: TGTGCCAGCAGTTACTCGCGACAGCTCATGGGCACTGAAGCTTTCTTT. It codes for CASSYSRQLMGTEAFF.

The rearrangement uses TRBV7-2 and TRBJ2-3, with D perhaps assigned TRBD1 or TRBD2 (6 bases each). The CDR3 is 15 residues long. CDR1 is SGHTA, CDR2 FQGNSA, per germline. The V gene lost 5 bases and the J gene lost 1 base, with 13 bases spanning the gap. CDR3 coding DNA: TGTGCCAGCAGCCCTTGGAGGGGGGGCACAGATACGCAGTATTTT. Translating it yields CASSPWRGGTDTQYF.

This clonotype was picked up many times. The CDR3 protein is CASSGQTQETQYF. CDR3 in DNA: TGTGCCAGCAGTGGACAGACCCAAGAGACCCAGTACTTC. V is TRBV2 and J is TRBJ2-5, with a tentative D call TRBD1 (5 bases). Deletions cut 4 bases from V and 1 base from J, with 7 bases between. The CDR3 consists of 13 residues. The germline gives CDR1 SNHLY, CDR2 FYNNEI.

This clonotype appeared a few times. This chain joins TRBV10-3 and TRBJ2-7; D is perhaps TRBD2 (6 bases). CDR3 length: 15 amino acids. V was clipped by 3 bases and J by 0 bases, with 12 bases between them. Looked up from germline, CDR1 is ENHRY and CDR2 is SYGVKD. The chain's CDR3 is CAISDYAGSSYEQYF. The DNA for the CDR3 is TGTGCCATCAGTGATTACGCGGGGAGCTCCTACGAGCAGTACTTC.